The 28 T cell receptor beta chains listed next were all sequenced from one sample in a study of T cell repertoires in cytomegalovirus infection. TCRdb reprocessed the reads via MiXCR and lists one record per CDR3 protein. Of about 490,000 distinct CDR3 sequences detected, less than 30% appear once; the ten largest clones hold about 12%. The sample consisted of PBMCs. The receptors originated from a human donor in good health (CMV status not recorded). Some clones in this sample may be carry-over from other donors' samples.

This CDR3 reads CASSLVRWTSGNNEQFF. CDR3 nucleotides: TGTGCCAGCAGCTTAGTACGTTGGACTAGCGGCAACAATGAGCAGTTCTTC. The chain uses TRBV7-9 and TRBJ2-1, with 10 nucleotides matching TRBD2. V was clipped by 1 base and J by 5 bases; unmatched bases: 8. The germline gives CDR1 SEHNR, CDR2 FQNEAQ (reference sequence). The CDR3 is made up of 17 amino acids.

This chain uses TRBV5-1 with TRBJ1-4; D uncertain. V was pared by 2 bases and J by 0 bases, with 14 bases between. CDR3 length: 17 residues. The germline gives CDR1 SGHRS, CDR2 YFSETQ. CDR3 DNA sequence: TGCGCCAGCAGCTTTTACAGTGGAGCCTCAACTAATGAAAAACTGTTTTTT. Protein product: CASSFYSGASTNEKLFF.

The chain carries TRBV20-1 and TRBJ1-1; tentatively, D is TRBD1 (6 bases). Germline CDR1 is DFQATT and CDR2 is SNEGSKA (reference sequence). The CDR3 runs to 15 residues. Trimming removed 2 bases from V and 6 bases from J, with 19 bases in between. CDR3 coding DNA: TGCAGTGCTAGACAAAGCACAGGGCGGGGGGCTGAAGCTTTCTTT. The encoded protein is CSARQSTGRGAEAFF.

In its sample, this clonotype was seen many times. The J gene is TRBJ2-1, the V gene TRBV14; D call uncertain. The V end lost 0 bases, the J end lost 0 bases, and 12 bases lay between the germline ends. Per the germline V gene, CDR1 is SGHDN and CDR2 is FVKESK. The CDR3 totals 17 residues. The CDR3, as DNA: TGTGCCAGCAGCCAAGACTGGGGTAGTTCCTCCTACAATGAGCAGTTCTTC. Translating it yields CASSQDWGSSSYNEQFF. The whole variable domain, filled in from reference TRBV14 and TRBJ2-1, reads EAGVTQFPSHSVIEKGQTVTLRCDPISGHDNLYWYRRVMGKEIKFLLHFVKESKQDESGMPNNRFLAERTGGTYSTLKVQPAELEDSGVYFCASSQDWGSSSYNEQFFGPGTRLTVL.

In the case of this clonotype: At one boundary the junction diverges from the germline segment, which might be a read error. The chain uses TRBV4-1 and TRBJ2-1, with 8 bases lining up with TRBD2. The CDR3 loop spans 15 amino acids. Germline V gene lookup returns CDR1 MGHRA and CDR2 YSYEKL. The CDR3 DNA sequence: TGTGCCAGCAGCCAAGATGGCGGGAGGTACAATGAGCAGTTCTTC. This gives the protein CASSQDGGRYNEQFF.

This clonotype was detected a few times. This chain uses TRBV10-3 with TRBJ1-1; 7 bases map to TRBD1. The CDR3 runs 16 residues. Looked up from germline, CDR1 is ENHRY and CDR2 is SYGVKD. V dropped 4 bases and J dropped 2; count of bases not matched to a gene: 10. CDR3 in DNA: TGTGCCATCAGTGGAACATCGGGACAGTCAAACACTGAAGCTTTCTTT. Its protein is CAISGTSGQSNTEAFF.

This clonotype was detected only a few times. The chain combines TRBV14 with TRBJ1-1, with 7 bases that match TRBD1. The V and J ends lost 0 bases and 9 bases, in that order; junction bases with no gene match: 19. The germline CDR1 and CDR2 sequences are SGHDN and FVKESK. The CDR3 has 18 amino acids. The CDR3 DNA reads TGTGCCAGCAGCCAAGAATTCGACAGGGTTAGATCCGGAGGGAAAGCTTTCTTT. Residues: CASSQEFDRVRSGGKAFF.

This clonotype was counted ten times or more. The V call is TRBV7-2, the J call TRBJ2-6; D is possibly TRBD1 (5 bases). Germline V gene sequence: CDR1 SGHTA, CDR2 FQGNSA. The CDR3 length is 16 residues. The V end lost 4 bases, the J end lost 0 bases, and 10 bases lay between the germline ends. CDR3 protein: CASSSSTDSGANVLTF. DNA for the CDR3: TGTGCCAGCAGCTCCTCGACAGACTCTGGGGCCAACGTCCTGACTTTC.

The chain couples TRBV10-3 to TRBJ1-1; D gene unclear. There are 13 residues in the CDR3. The V gene's germline CDR1 is ENHRY and CDR2 SYGVKD. V was cut by 3 bases and J by 1 base, with 6 bases left in between. The CDR3 protein is CAISDGRNTEAFF. The CDR3 region has the DNA TGTGCCATCAGTGATGGCAGGAACACTGAAGCTTTCTTT.

This clonotype was seen at least ten times. The rearrangement links TRBV7-2 to TRBJ2-1, with 12 bases aligning to TRBD2. Germline assignment: CDR1 SGHTA and CDR2 FQGNSA. CDR3 length: 15 residues. V gave up 5 bases and J gave up 9 bases; unmatched junction bases: 8. The CDR3: CASSPRTSGEGEQFF. For the CDR3, the DNA is TGTGCCAGCAGCCCAAGGACTAGCGGGGAGGGTGAGCAGTTCTTC.

This clonotype was counted between two and nine times. This chain uses TRBV7-8 with TRBJ2-5; D uncertain. The CDR3 is made up of 14 amino acids. Trimming removed 2 bases from V and 0 bases from J, with 7 bases in between. Looked up from germline, CDR1 is SGHVS and CDR2 is FQNEAQ. The CDR3 protein is CASSLLDNQETQYF. In nucleotides, the CDR3 is TGTGCCAGCAGCTTATTGGATAACCAAGAGACCCAGTACTTC.

The V and J genes are TRBV6-6 and TRBJ1-6; 9 bases match TRBD1. CDR1 and CDR2 from the germline V gene are MNHNY and SVGAGI (reference sequence). Trimming at V came to 6 bases and at J to 7 bases, leaving 4 bases not matched to a gene. The CDR3 runs 14 residues. CDR3 residues: CASRQGAWNSPLHF. CDR3 DNA sequence: TGTGCCAGCAGACAGGGGGCTTGGAATTCACCCCTCCACTTT.

This clonotype occurred many times. The gene calls are TRBV7-3 and TRBJ2-6; 7 bases match TRBD2. This CDR3 region has 18 residues. CDR1 and CDR2 from the germline V gene are SGHTA and FQGTGA. Losses at the gene ends were 6 bases for V and 1 base for J; bases not matched to a gene: 12. The CDR3 here is CASSLRGGLLSGANVLTF. CDR3 DNA: TGTGCCAGCAGTTTACGCGGGGGTCTCCTATCTGGGGCCAACGTCCTGACTTTC. The full variable domain, with the rest looked up from reference TRBV7-3 and TRBJ2-6, is GAGVSQTPSNKVTEKGKYVELRCDPISGHTALYWYRQSLGQGPEFLIYFQGTGAADDSGLPNDRFFAVRPEGSVSTLKIQRTERGDSAVYLCASSLRGGLLSGANVLTFGAGSRLTVL.

This clonotype came up a few times. The chain joins TRBV28 to TRBJ1-1; no definite D call. CDR1 is MDHEN and CDR2 is SYDVKM in the germline V gene. There are 13 residues in the CDR3. The V end was cut by 3 bases, the J end by 3 bases, with 8 bases between. The CDR3 coding sequence is TGTGCCAGCAGTTTCATCCCGTACACTGAAGCTTTCTTT. It yields the protein CASSFIPYTEAFF. The variable domain in full, completed from reference TRBV28 and TRBJ1-1, reads DVKVTQSSRYLVKRTGEKVFLECVQDMDHENMFWYRQDPGLGLRLIYFSYDVKMKEKGDIPEGYSVSREKKERFSLILESASTNQTSMYLCASSFIPYTEAFFGQGTRLTVV.

CDR3 protein: CASSLSQTAEQYF. The CDR3 DNA follows: TGCGCCAGCAGCCTTTCCCAGACGGCCGAGCAGTACTTC. The chain is built from TRBV4-3 and TRBJ2-7; no definite D call. Trimming cost V 4 bases and J 6 bases, with 13 bases left between them. This CDR3 is built from 13 residues. Germline lookup yields CDR1 LGHNA and CDR2 YSLEER.

The chain couples TRBV6-2 or TRBV6-3 to TRBJ2-7, with D possibly matching TRBD2 (5 bases). There are 15 residues in the CDR3. V lost 4 bases and J 3 bases, leaving 16 bases between the germline ends. The germline V gene encodes CDR1 MNHEY and CDR2 SVGEGT. The CDR3, as DNA: TGTGCCAGCAGTTCTAAGACGGGGAATGGCTACGAGCAGTACTTC. Its protein product is CASSSKTGNGYEQYF.

This clonotype is medium-sized within its sample. The chain combines TRBV7-2 with TRBJ2-5; no firm D call. CDR1 is SGHTA and CDR2 is FQGNSA in the germline V gene. V was trimmed by 2 bases and J by 7 bases, leaving 11 bases between them. This CDR3 is built from 13 residues. The CDR3 loop is CASSLLGWGTQYF. The CDR3 DNA reads as TGTGCCAGCAGCTTACTGGGGTGGGGGACCCAGTACTTC.

This clonotype has ten or more counts. The chain joins TRBV6-2 or TRBV6-3 to TRBJ1-5, with 7 bases fitting TRBD1. This CDR3 comprises 15 residues. Germline CDR1 MNHEY, CDR2 SVGEGT. V was clipped by 6 bases and J by 7 bases; unmatched bases: 12. The CDR3 loop is CASSPFDRVRQPQHF. The CDR3 DNA reads TGTGCCAGCAGCCCCTTCGACAGGGTCCGACAGCCCCAGCATTTT.

V and J are TRBV11-2 and TRBJ2-1, with D possibly called TRBD1 or TRBD2 (6 bases each). There are 19 residues in the CDR3. Germline CDR1 reads SGHAT; CDR2 reads FQNNGV. V was clipped by 3 bases and J by 0 bases, with 21 bases between them. The chain's CDR3 is CASSFTVRGRRSSYNEQFF. Written as DNA, the CDR3 is TGTGCCAGCAGCTTTACAGTTCGGGGGCGTAGAAGCTCCTACAATGAGCAGTTCTTC.

This clonotype has a count of ten or more. The CDR3 is CASSFYQGRDTQYF. The CDR3, as DNA: TGTGCCAGCAGTTTTTATCAGGGAAGAGATACGCAGTATTTT. The chain is built from TRBV12-3 or TRBV12-4 and TRBJ2-3, with D perhaps matching TRBD1 (5 bases). The CDR3 consists of 14 residues. V gave up 3 bases and J gave up 5 bases, with 12 bases separating them.

The CDR3: CASSRDSPLHF. The CDR3, as DNA: TGTGCCAGCAGCCGAGATTCACCCCTCCACTTT. The J gene is TRBJ1-6, the V gene TRBV6-2 or TRBV6-3; no definite D call. This CDR3 has 11 amino acids. Germline V gene sequence: CDR1 MNHEY, CDR2 SVGEGT. With 6 bases removed from V and 8 bases from J, the gap between germline ends came to 5 bases.

The table lists this clonotype with many counts. The chain carries TRBV7-8 and TRBJ1-5, with TRBD1 as a possible D gene (6 bases). V was clipped by 5 bases and J by 6 bases, with 17 bases between them. The CDR3 sequence is 15 residues long. Germline CDR1 and CDR2: SGHVS and FQNEAQ. CDR3 coding DNA: TGTGCCAGCAGCACCACAGGGTATGAAGGTCAGCCCCAGCATTTT. Translated: CASSTTGYEGQPQHF. The whole variable domain, filled in from reference TRBV7-8 and TRBJ1-5, reads GAGVSQSPRYKVAKRGQDVALRCDPISGHVSLFWYQQALGQGPEFLTYFQNEAQLDKSGLPSDRFFAERPEGSVSTLKIQRTQQEDSAVYLCASSTTGYEGQPQHFGDGTRLSIL.

The chain uses TRBV6-5 and TRBJ2-1, with TRBD2 as a possible D gene (6 bases). Trimming took off 6 bases at V and 2 bases at J, with 14 bases between the two ends. Germline values: CDR1 MNHEY, CDR2 SVGAGI. The CDR3 contains 15 residues. In DNA form, the CDR3 reads TGTGCCAGCAGGGTCCGGGAGATCGCCTACAATGAGCAGTTCTTC. Translated: CASRVREIAYNEQFF.

This clonotype was detected only a few times. This sequence joins TRBV19 and TRBJ1-5; D unresolved. The V gene lost 1 base and the J gene lost 0 bases, with 13 bases spanning the gap. CDR1 and CDR2 from the germline V gene are LNHDA and SQIVND (reference sequence). The CDR3 length is 17 residues. CDR3 region: CASSIGRTAYSNQPQHF. The DNA of the CDR3 is TGTGCCAGTAGTATAGGCAGGACGGCTTATAGCAATCAGCCCCAGCATTTT.

This clonotype has just a few counts. This may be a read error: a much more frequent sequence differs by one nucleotide. The chain recombines TRBV27 with TRBJ2-1, with TRBD2 as a possible D gene (6 bases). The CDR3 spans 13 residues. Germline lookup yields CDR1 MNHEY and CDR2 SMNVEV (reference sequence). Trimming removed 6 bases at V and 3 bases at J, with 9 bases between. In DNA, the CDR3 is TGTGCCAGCAGACAAGCGGGCTACAATGAGCAGTTCTTC. This gives the protein CASRQAGYNEQFF.

This clonotype was counted a few times. This chain joins TRBV4-1 and TRBJ1-1; a weak D match, TRBD1 (6 bases). There are 15 residues in the CDR3. V was pared by 5 bases and J by 3 bases, with 16 bases between. Per the germline V gene, CDR1 is MGHRA and CDR2 is YSYEKL. In DNA, the CDR3 is TGCGCCAGCAGCGTTCACAACAGGGCGGACACTGAAGCTTTCTTT. This translates into CASSVHNRADTEAFF.

This clonotype was found a few times. The V and J genes are TRBV20-1 and TRBJ2-1; 10 positions agree with TRBD2. With V trimmed by 3 bases and J by 10 bases, 0 bases remained unmatched. Germline values: CDR1 DFQATT, CDR2 SNEGSKA (reference sequence). The CDR3 consists of 11 residues. The CDR3 DNA sequence: TGCAGTGCTAGTAGCGGGAGGGAGCAGTTCTTC. Its translation is CSASSGREQFF.

In this sample, this clonotype turned up many times. J is TRBJ2-5 and V is TRBV7-3; 10 bases line up with TRBD1. This CDR3 contains 14 residues. V was clipped by 0 bases and J by 9 bases; unmatched bases: 4. CDR1 and CDR2 from the germline V gene are SGHTA and FQGTGA. The CDR3 reads CASSLTGTGEAQYF. Here the CDR3 DNA reads TGTGCCAGCAGCTTAACTGGGACAGGGGAGGCCCAGTACTTC.